At least ten counts were recorded for the clone carrying this T cell receptor (beta chain). The antigen is undetermined. The data belong to a study of T cells in Graves' hyperthyroidism and ophthalmopathy. General observations from the study: Ophthalmopathy was separated from stable hyperthyroidism by a 13 V-J model. Appearing also in blood were most of the thyroid clonotypes expanded above 0.001. The model forecast ophthalmopathy, anticipating it by a median about 7 months before onset.

Diagnosis rested on symptoms, serum thyroxine and TRAb, thyroid ultrasound, and orbital computed tomography. The germline V gene encodes CDR1 MNHEY and CDR2 SVGAGI. Trimming removed 1 base from V and 0 bases from J, with 5 bases in between. The CDR3 contains 14 residues. It was RNA transcripts that yielded the amplified TCR beta CDR3 regions. Using the HTBI primer set, a first-round RT-PCR was run on the TCR CDR3. From the multiplex PCR reads, TCRdb called clonotypes with MiXCR, one entry per CDR3 protein. The sample records about 250,000 distinct CDR3 sequences, about 24% being singletons. Sequencing was performed on blood. The chain combines TRBV6-5 with TRBJ2-3; D is unclear. The TCR comes from a woman aged 40-49 years with Graves' ophthalmopathy. In nucleotides, the CDR3 is TGTGCCAGCAGTTACTTCAGTAGCACAGATACGCAGTATTTT. It is translated as CASSYFSSTDTQYF.